This entry concerns a single TCR beta chain. A single count supports this clone. It has no known antigen specificity. No per-base quality is available; no much larger clone lies one base away. Trimming costs V 4 bases and J 5 bases, and their ends lie 14 bases apart. The CDR3 runs 15 residues from the cysteine to the phenylalanine. The entry retains the CDR3 DNA only, 45 bases that are in frame from base 1. CDR1 and CDR2 are read off the germline V gene as KGHSH and LQKENI. This entry belongs to a study of PD-L1 blockade in urothelial cancer (dated 2017 in TCRdb). Study-wide context: Every patient began therapy in the mid-2010s and was given atezolizumab 1,200 mg intravenously every 3 weeks. About 90% of the 29 patients were males with bladder-origin urothelial cancer, and about 60% of the 29 reported a prior smoking history. An ECOG performance status of 0 or 1 was recorded for the patients, and 0 to 3 prior chemotherapy regimens had been received by the patients. Blood samples were analyzed at 3 weeks after treatment start (second dose) and at 6 weeks after treatment start. Blood samples yielded a median of 141,255 T cells and more than 80,000 unique TCRs, with median clonality 0.080. An exploratory multi-omic analysis was conducted of the somatic, immune and clinical correlates of response to PD-L1 blockade with atezolizumab in urothelial cancer. TCR sequencing covered pretreatment tumor samples and matched, serially collected peripheral blood taken before and after atezolizumab treatment. Durable clinical benefit was defined as progression-free survival longer than 6 months, and TCR features were also tested against progression-free and overall survival. In the same patients, whole exome sequencing and RNA sequencing of pretreatment tumors were performed in addition to TCR sequencing. Fewer than ten patients reached durable clinical benefit, while 15 to 25 patients did not. Some 30 patients had pretreatment blood TCR-seq, some 25 had at least one posttreatment blood collection, and some 25 had tumor TCR-seq. Results the study describes overall, beyond this receptor: Because of the small sample size (n ≈ 30) and the many exploratory analyses performed, the results are intended to be regarded as hypothesis-generating. Patients with durable benefit showed greater expansion of tumor-associated TCR clones in peripheral blood 3 weeks after starting treatment (n ≈ 21, p = 0.022). Improved progression-free and overall survival was found to be associated with pretreatment peripheral blood TCR clonality below the median.

Synthetic TCR analog templates were spiked into each PCR to estimate absolute template abundance from read counts. TCRbeta CDR3 regions were amplified from genomic DNA with bias-controlled V and J gene primers using the immunoSEQ assay. Sequencing of rearranged TCRbeta segments was performed at approximately 20X coverage. As for how the authors treated the data: Clustering was used to correct sequencing errors, and CDR3s were annotated against IMGT so that V, D and J genes could be assigned. Downstream analyses used only productive TCRbeta rearrangements, leaving out any out-of-frame or stop-codon sequences. Clonality was computed as one minus Shannon entropy normalized by the log of the number of unique productive sequences. Fisher's exact test with Benjamini-Hochberg correction, using a cutoff of adjusted p below 0.01, was how clones that differed between time points or between blood and tumor were identified. TCRdb stores this immuneACCESS table with in-frame sequences only. Part of the clones is absent; in the studies checked, under half of the shortfall reflects unresolved V genes, and no reason is known for the rest. That table supplies the V and J calls and clone size; D and trimming were determined from the DNA. Counted in this sample were fewer than 55,000 clones; 82% of them appeared once. The ten largest make up 3% to 3.5% of the sample.

A total of 29 patients with locally advanced or metastatic urothelial carcinoma, treated at Memorial Sloan Kettering on a trial protocol, made up the cohort. Peripheral blood mononuclear cells were collected from each patient pretreatment and during treatment, giving between 1 and 8 total time points per patient. The Qiagen DNeasy Blood extraction kit was used to purify genomic DNA from total PBMCs and tumor samples. Collected pretreatment and during treatment, PBMCs were isolated and stored as previously described. In this chain, TRBV18 is recombined with TRBJ1-4, with a tentative D gene TRBD1 over 6 matching bases. The sample consisted of PBMCs, taken around atezolizumab (anti-PD-L1) treatment. This receptor was obtained from a man in his sixties or seventies with urothelial cancer. The CDR3 protein: CASSLIGGPNEKLFF. The sequenced DNA is TGTGCCAGCTCACTGATCGGGGGGCCAAATGAAAAACTGTTTTTT.